Included here is one T cell receptor (beta chain) sequence, with context. With 6 bases removed from V and 0 bases from J, the gap between germline ends came to 17 bases. CDR3 length: 17 residues. Per germline, CDR1 PRHDT and CDR2 FYEKMQ (reference sequence). The record originates from a study of PD-1 blockade in classical Hodgkin lymphoma. Libraries were prepared by immunoSEQ multiplex PCR; TCRdb keeps only in-frame clonotypes and omits some of them. The profile shows around 10,000 clones, approximately 80% of them singletons. Each and every patient relapsed after autologous stem cell transplantation, and patients got differing brentuximab vedotin exposure.

Sequencing was performed on peripheral blood mononuclear cells (PBMCs), taken before the second cycle of nivolumab. The sequence derives from a human donor with classical Hodgkin lymphoma. The rearrangement links TRBV13 to TRBJ2-2; either TRBD1 or TRBD2 may supply D (5 bases each). CDR3 amino acids: CASSSRVWDANTGELFF. The DNA for the CDR3 is TGTGCCAGCAGTTCTCGGGTGTGGGACGCGAACACCGGGGAGCTGTTTTTT. Drawing the rest from reference TRBV13 and TRBJ2-2, the complete variable domain is AAGVIQSPRHLIKEKRETATLKCYPIPRHDTVYWYQQGPGQDPQFLISFYEKMQSDKGSIPDRFSAQQFSDYHSELNMSSLELGDSALYFCASSSRVWDANTGELFFGEGSRLTVL.